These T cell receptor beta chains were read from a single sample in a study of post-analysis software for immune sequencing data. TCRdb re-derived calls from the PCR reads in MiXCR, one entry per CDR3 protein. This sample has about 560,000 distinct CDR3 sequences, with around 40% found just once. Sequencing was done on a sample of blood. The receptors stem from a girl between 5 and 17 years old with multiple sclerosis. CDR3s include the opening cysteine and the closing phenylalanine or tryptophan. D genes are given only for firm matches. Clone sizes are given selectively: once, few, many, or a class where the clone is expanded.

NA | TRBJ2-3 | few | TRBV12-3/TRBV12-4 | TGTGCCAGCACCCCGTCCAGCACAGATACGCAGTATTTT | CASTPSSTDTQYF
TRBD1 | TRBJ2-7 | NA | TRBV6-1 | TGTGCCAGCAGTGAAGTTAGGACAGGGGTCTACGAGCAGTACTTC | CASSEVRTGVYEQYF
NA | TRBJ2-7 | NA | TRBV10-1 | TGCGCCAGCAGCGGGGCACCATCCTACGAGCAGTACTTC | CASSGAPSYEQYF
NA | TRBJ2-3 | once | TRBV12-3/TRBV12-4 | TGTGCCAGCAGTTGGGCCACAGATGCGCAGTATTTT | CASSWATDAQYF
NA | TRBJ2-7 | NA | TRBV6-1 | TGTGCCAGCCGAGTGACAGTCTCCTACGAGCAGTACTTC | CASRVTVSYEQYF
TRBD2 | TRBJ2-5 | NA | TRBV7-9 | TGTGCCAGCAGCTCCAGCGGGGTCTACAATGAGCAGTACTTC | CASSSSGVYNEQYF
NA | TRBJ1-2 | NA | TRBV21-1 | TGTGCCAGCAGGCAGGGGGTATGGGATGTCGGCGGCTACACCTTC | CASRQGVWDVGGYTF
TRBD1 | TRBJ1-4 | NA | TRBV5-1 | TGCGCCAGCAGCTCCAGAACCACGGACAGGGCTAATGAAAAACTGTTTTTT | CASSSRTTDRANEKLFF
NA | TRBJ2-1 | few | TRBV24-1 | TGTGCCACCAGTGACTCTCGACAGGGAGGCAACAATGAGCAGTTCTTC | CATSDSRQGGNNEQFF
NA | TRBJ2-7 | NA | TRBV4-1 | TGCGCCAGCAGCCAAGGGTACAGGGAGATCGACGAGCAGTACTTC | CASSQGYREIDEQYF
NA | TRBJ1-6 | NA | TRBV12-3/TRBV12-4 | TGTGCCAGCAGTTTGATGAAGGGTGGATATTCACCCCTCCACTTT | CASSLMKGGYSPLHF
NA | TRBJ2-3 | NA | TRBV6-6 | TGTGCCAGCATCCAAGGTGGGGCAGACACAGATACGCAGTATTTT | CASIQGGADTDTQYF
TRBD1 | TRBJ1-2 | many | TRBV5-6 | TGTGCCAGCAGCTTGAGACAGGGGGATGGCTACACCTTC | CASSLRQGDGYTF
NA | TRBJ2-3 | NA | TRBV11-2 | TGTGCCAGCAGCTTACTAGGTTCGGTGGATACGCAGTATTTT | CASSLLGSVDTQYF
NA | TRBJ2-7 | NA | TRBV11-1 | TGTGCCAGCAGCTTAAACGTAGTGGCAGCCGAGCAGTACTTC | CASSLNVVAAEQYF
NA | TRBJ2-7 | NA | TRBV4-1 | TGCGCCAGCAGCCATCCACCCTACGGACAGACGTCGGGGTGGACTCAGTACTTC | CASSHPPYGQTSGWTQYF
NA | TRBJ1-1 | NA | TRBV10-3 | TGTGCCATCAGTGAAAGGGCTCCGAACACTGAAGCTTTCTTT | CAISERAPNTEAFF
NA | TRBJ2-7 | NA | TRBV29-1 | TGCAGCGTCGACCCCGGGACATCCGAGCAGTACTTC | CSVDPGTSEQYF
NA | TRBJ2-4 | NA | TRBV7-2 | TGTGCCAGCAGCTTACGGGGGCCCCAAAACATTCAGTACTTC | CASSLRGPQNIQYF
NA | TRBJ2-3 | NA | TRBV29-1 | TGCAGCGTTGGAGAGGGGATTTTCGCAGATACGCAGTATTTT | CSVGEGIFADTQYF
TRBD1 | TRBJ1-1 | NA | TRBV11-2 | TGTGCCAGCGGAACTAACAGGGGGGCTGAAGCTTTCTTT | CASGTNRGAEAFF
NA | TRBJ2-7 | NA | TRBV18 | TGTGCCAGCACCCTAACCAACAATCAGGGGAAAGGGGAGCAGTACTTC | CASTLTNNQGKGEQYF